This T cell receptor (beta chain) was sequenced for a study of a mutant IDH1 vaccine in newly diagnosed glioma. The overall study: Treated individuals were about 62% male and about 40% female, averaging roughly 39 years of age. Study-wide points: The occurrence of vaccine-induced immune responses was seen in over 85% of patients.

Time point here: baseline, week 1 (first vaccination visit). The treatment here: pre-vaccination baseline after standard-of-care therapy. Donors harbored newly found WHO grade 3 or 4 IDH1-mutant, ATRX-lost astrocytomas. By proportion, this clone is medium-sized. Its specificity is not known. Sequencing was performed with immunoSEQ multiplex PCR; in TCRdb, only in-frame clones are kept and a portion is missing. Altogether 30,000 to 35,000 clones are present, 80% to 85% being singletons, with the ten largest covering about 9.4%. This CDR3 contains 13 residues. The ends were cut back, 2 bases at V and 0 bases at J, with 1 base in the middle. Germline V gives CDR1 MRHNA, CDR2 SNTAGT.

The chain employs TRBV6-4 and TRBJ2-2, with D uncertain. The clonotype was recovered from a man aged 50 to 59 with glioma. Some clones in this sample may be carry-over from other donors' samples. The material was peripheral blood mononuclear cells (PBMCs), obtained from a glioma patient treated with radiotherapy, temozolomide or both. CDR3 sequence (DNA): TGTGCCAGCAGTGACACGAACACCGGGGAGCTGTTTTTT. Protein: CASSDTNTGELFF.